The entry below describes one T cell receptor beta chain. Its antigen is still unknown. TCRdb re-derived calls from the 5' RACE reads in MiXCR, one entry per CDR3 protein. Of 1.5 million to 2 million distinct CDR3 sequences in the sample, about 32% were seen once. This CDR3 is 17 amino acids long. V lost 0 bases to trimming and J lost 5 bases; unmatched junction nucleotides: 9. Germline loops: CDR1 MNHEY, CDR2 SVGAGI. This sample is drawn from a study of identical twins. Notes on the study in general: Excess sharing by twins proved weaker in beta out-of-frame sequences.

Sequencing used cord blood. The chain joins TRBV6-5 to TRBJ2-2; 7 nucleotides align to TRBD1. The sequence derives from a newborn girl in good health. CDR3 DNA sequence: TGTGCCAGCAGTTACTCGGGGGTAGGGGGCGAAACCGGGGAGCTGTTTTTT. Its protein product is CASSYSGVGGETGELFF.